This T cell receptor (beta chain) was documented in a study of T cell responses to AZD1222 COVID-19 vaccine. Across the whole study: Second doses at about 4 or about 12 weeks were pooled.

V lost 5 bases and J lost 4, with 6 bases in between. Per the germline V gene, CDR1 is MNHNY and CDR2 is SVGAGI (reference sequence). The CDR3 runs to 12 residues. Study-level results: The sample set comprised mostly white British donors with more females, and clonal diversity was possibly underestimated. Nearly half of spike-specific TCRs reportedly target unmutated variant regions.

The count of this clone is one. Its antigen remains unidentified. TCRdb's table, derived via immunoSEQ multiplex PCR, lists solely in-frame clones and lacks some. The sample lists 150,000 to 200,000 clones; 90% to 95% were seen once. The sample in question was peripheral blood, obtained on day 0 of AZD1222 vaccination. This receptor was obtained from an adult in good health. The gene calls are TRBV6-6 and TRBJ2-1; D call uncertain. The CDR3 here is CASSITYNEQFF. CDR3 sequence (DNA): TGTGCCAGCAGTATCACTTACAATGAGCAGTTCTTC.